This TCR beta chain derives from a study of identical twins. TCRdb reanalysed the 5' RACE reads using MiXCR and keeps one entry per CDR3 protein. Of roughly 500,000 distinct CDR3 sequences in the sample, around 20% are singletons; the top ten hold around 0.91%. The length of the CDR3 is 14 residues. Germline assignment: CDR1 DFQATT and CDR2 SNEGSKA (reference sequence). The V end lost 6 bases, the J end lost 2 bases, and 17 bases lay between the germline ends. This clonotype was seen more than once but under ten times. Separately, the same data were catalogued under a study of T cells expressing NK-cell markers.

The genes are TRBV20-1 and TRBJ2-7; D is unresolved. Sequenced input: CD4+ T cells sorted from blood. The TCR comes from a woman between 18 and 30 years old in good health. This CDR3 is CSAEARDVAYEQYF. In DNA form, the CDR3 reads TGCAGTGCCGAAGCCCGAGATGTAGCCTACGAGCAGTACTTC.